The table lists the clone carrying this TCR beta chain with many counts. Antigen: not known. The data stem from a study of T cells after yellow fever vaccination. TCRdb reprocessed the 5' RACE reads via MiXCR and lists one record per CDR3 protein. The sample holds 300,000 to 350,000 distinct CDR3 sequences, about 4.5% seen once. The study's findings and limits: Reappearance after the booster was seen for most primary-vaccination clones, at 95% to 98% CD4 and 70% to 90% CD8. Weaker, the secondary response had a peak occurring faster, on day 5 versus 15. Repertoires obtained by FACS sorting could include abundant clonotypes that entered as contaminants from the bulk population.

The CDR3 extends over 14 amino acids. CDR1 and CDR2 (germline): SGHAT, FQNNGV. Trimming removed 3 bases from V and 10 bases from J, with 13 bases in between. The source of this sequence is a man aged 18 to 35 who received the YFV17D yellow fever vaccine. The sequencing here drew on PBMCs, taken 15 days after the yellow fever booster vaccination. The genes are TRBV11-2 and TRBJ1-6; D is unclear. CDR3 DNA: TGTGCCAGCAGCTTGAGGTCCGGGGTCTCACCCCTCCACTTT. Protein sequence: CASSLRSGVSPLHF.